This T cell receptor (beta chain) was sequenced for a study of shared clonotypes between healthy human individuals. At the level of the study: Two women and a few men aged 18 to 49 served as donors. Study results and caveats: Only blood samples were collected, and tissue repertoires likely differ. Sorted-subset sequencing was shown by rarefaction to be incomplete despite large depth.

Naive CD8 cells were CD45RO-negative, positively selected for CCR7, excluding terminally differentiated effector memory CD45RA+ cells. Healthy adults negative for HIV, lacking recent acute infections or vaccinations, served as donors. For this clone: Its cognate antigen is unknown.

Measured with immunoSEQ multiplex PCR; TCRdb has only the in-frame clones, and not every one. The table records millions of clones, just under 95% of them present only once. CDR1 and CDR2 from the germline V gene are MNHEY and SMNVEV (reference sequence). The CDR3 is made up of 16 amino acids. V lost 1 base, J lost 0 bases, and 13 bases lay in between. This clonotype originated in a man aged 18-30 years in good health. Material: naive CD8+ T cells sorted from blood. The chain carries TRBV27 and TRBJ2-7; D gene unclear. The CDR3 bases are TGTGCCAGCAGTTTATTGAAGGAAACCTCCTCCTACGAGCAGTACTTC. Translation: CASSLLKETSSYEQYF.